This entry describes one T cell receptor (beta chain). The antigen is undetermined. This entry is derived from a study of T-cell reconstitution after alpha-beta-depleted transplantation in children. Study-level findings and limits: Two months or so post-transplant, alpha-beta T cells reportedly derived from several hundred expanded graft clones.

V lost 5 bases, J lost 0 bases, and 17 bases lay in between. CDR3 length: 16 residues. Germline CDR1 and CDR2: DFQATT and SNEGSKA (reference sequence). As it was prepared, the TCRbeta library received unique molecular identifiers. TCRdb reprocessed the PCR reads via MiXCR and lists one record per CDR3 protein. The sample has approximately 47,000 distinct CDR3 sequences, around 53% seen once; the top ten hold 35% to 40%. The material sequenced was peripheral blood, taken before TCRalphabeta/CD19-depleted stem cell transplant. V gene TRBV20-1 combines with J gene TRBJ2-1; no clear D. The source is a boy in the first two years of life with SCID, due to receive a stem cell transplant. This CDR3 is CSAPTARYSSYNEQFF. The CDR3 DNA follows: TGCAGTGCTCCCACAGCCCGGTATAGCTCCTACAATGAGCAGTTCTTC.